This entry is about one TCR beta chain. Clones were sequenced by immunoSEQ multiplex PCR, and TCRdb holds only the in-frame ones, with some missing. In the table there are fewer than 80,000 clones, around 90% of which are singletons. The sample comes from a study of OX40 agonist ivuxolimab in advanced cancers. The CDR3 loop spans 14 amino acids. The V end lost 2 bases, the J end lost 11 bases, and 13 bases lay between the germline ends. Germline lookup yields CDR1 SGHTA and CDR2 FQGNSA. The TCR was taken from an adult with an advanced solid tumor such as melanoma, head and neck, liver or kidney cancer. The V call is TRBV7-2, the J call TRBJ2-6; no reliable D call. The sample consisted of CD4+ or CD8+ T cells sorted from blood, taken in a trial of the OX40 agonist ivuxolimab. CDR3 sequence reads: CASSLSGDVDVLTF. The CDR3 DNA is TGTGCCAGCAGCTTATCCGGAGATGTCGACGTCCTGACTTTC.